The next 31 T cell receptor beta chains were all read from a single sample in a study of OX40 agonist ivuxolimab in advanced cancers. TCRdb's table, derived via immunoSEQ multiplex PCR, lists solely in-frame clones and lacks some. The table records just over 25,000 clones, 80% to 90% of them present only once. The specimen was CD4+ or CD8+ T cells sorted from blood, collected in a trial of the OX40 agonist ivuxolimab. These receptors all come from an adult with an advanced solid tumor such as melanoma, head and neck, liver or kidney cancer.

The genes are TRBV5-1 and TRBJ2-7, with 7 bases identical to TRBD2. CDR1 is SGHRS and CDR2 is YFSETQ in the germline V gene. V shed 0 bases, J shed 5 bases, and the junction held 5 bases outside the gene matches. The CDR3 sequence is 14 residues long. The CDR3 region is CASSLDGGFNEQYF. The CDR3 bases are TGCGCCAGCAGCTTGGACGGGGGGTTCAACGAGCAGTACTTC. Combining the CDR3 with reference TRBV5-1 and TRBJ2-7 gives the whole variable domain KAGVTQTPRYLIKTRGQQVTLSCSPISGHRSVSWYQQTPGQGLQFLFEYFSETQRNKGNFPGRFSGRQFSNSRSEMNVSTLELGDSALYLCASSLDGGFNEQYFGPGTRLTVT.

Within the sample, this clone is medium-sized. The chain recombines TRBV4-1 with TRBJ1-1; TRBD1 might be the D (5 bases). The CDR3 is 14 amino acids. CDR1 and CDR2 (germline): MGHRA, YSYEKL. The V gene lost 3 bases and the J gene lost 2 bases, with 10 bases spanning the gap. As DNA, the CDR3 is TGCGCCAGCAGCCAGGCGGGACGAAACACTGAAGCTTTCTTT. Amino acid sequence: CASSQAGRNTEAFF.

The rearrangement uses TRBV4-1 and TRBJ1-2; 11 bases map to TRBD1. Germline CDR1 and CDR2: MGHRA and YSYEKL. The CDR3 is 15 amino acids. Germline trimming cut 4 bases from V and 3 bases from J; bases unmatched to any gene: 4. The CDR3 region has the DNA TGCGCCAGCAGCCCTGGACAGGGGGCAGACTATGGCTACACCTTC. It is translated as CASSPGQGADYGYTF.

The rearrangement joins TRBV7-6 to TRBJ2-7, with 11 bases matching TRBD2. The CDR3 length is 16 residues. Germline CDR1 SGHVS, CDR2 FNYEAQ. Unmatched junction bases numbered 10, after V lost 3 bases and J lost 6 bases. CDR3 sequence: CASSLAGTSGSSEQYF. The CDR3 DNA sequence: TGTGCCAGCAGCTTGGCCGGGACTAGCGGTTCTAGCGAGCAGTACTTC.

The V and J genes are TRBV13 and TRBJ2-1; the D gene is possibly TRBD1 (6 bases). Trimming took off 4 bases at V and 2 bases at J, with 24 bases between the two ends. Germline CDR1 is PRHDT and CDR2 is FYEKMQ (reference sequence). The CDR3 is 19 residues long. In DNA, the CDR3 is TGTGCCAGCAGCTCCTTGTTGCAATTAAACAGGGCCACCTACAATGAGCAGTTCTTC. Amino acid sequence: CASSSLLQLNRATYNEQFF.

V and J are TRBV7-9 and TRBJ1-2; D might be TRBD1 (6 bases). Trimming shortened V by 0 bases and J by 13 bases, and 15 bases separated the two germline ends. CDR3 length equals 13 residues. The V gene's germline CDR1 is SEHNR and CDR2 FQNEAQ (reference sequence). The CDR3 reads CASSLATQMGATF. CDR3 coding DNA: TGTGCCAGCAGCTTAGCGACTCAGATGGGGGCCACCTTC.

The chain combines TRBV19 with TRBJ1-5; the D is unclear. The CDR3 spans 15 residues. Germline V gene lookup returns CDR1 LNHDA and CDR2 SQIVND (reference sequence). The ends were cut back, 5 bases at V and 0 bases at J, with 11 bases in the middle. This chain's CDR3 is CASSLGGYSNQPQHF. DNA for the CDR3: TGTGCCAGTAGTTTAGGTGGTTATAGCAATCAGCCCCAGCATTTT.

The genes are TRBV5-4 and TRBJ1-2; D call uncertain. V lost 0 bases, J lost 7 bases, and 7 bases lay in between. The CDR3 sequence is 12 residues long. The germline CDR1 and CDR2 sequences are SGHNT and YYREEE (reference sequence). CDR3 region: CASSLGRTGYTF. The CDR3 coding sequence is TGTGCCAGCAGCTTGGGGCGGACTGGCTACACCTTC.

This chain uses TRBV7-8 with TRBJ2-3, with D unclear. The germline V gene encodes CDR1 SGHVS and CDR2 FQNEAQ. V was shortened by 2 bases and J by 2 bases, with 5 bases between the two germline ends. The CDR3 is 13 amino acids. CDR3 nucleotide sequence: TGTGCCAGCAGCTTATACCCCACAGATACGCAGTATTTT. Translated, it gives CASSLYPTDTQYF.

The V gene is TRBV9, the J gene TRBJ1-3; D is perhaps TRBD1 (5 bases). The CDR3 runs 16 residues. Germline V CDR1 and CDR2: SGDLS, YYNGEE. V lost 3 bases, J lost 5 bases, and 18 bases lay in between. Here the CDR3 reads CASSGGGGGVRNTIYF. The CDR3 DNA is TGTGCCAGCAGCGGAGGCGGGGGAGGAGTACGAAACACCATATATTTT.

This clone has just one count. The V and J genes are TRBV27 and TRBJ2-7, with 8 bases identical to TRBD1. Germline-derived CDR1 and CDR2 are MNHEY and SMNVEV (reference sequence). The junction had 4 bases not matched to a gene; V was cut back by 3 bases and J by 3 bases. The CDR3 contains 14 residues. The CDR3 DNA reads TGTGCCAGCAGTTTTCGGACAGGGCGCTACGAGCAGTACTTC. Protein sequence: CASSFRTGRYEQYF.

The rearrangement joins TRBV4-3 to TRBJ2-7; 11 bases are a match to TRBD2. Germline CDR1 reads LGHNA; CDR2 reads YSLEER. The CDR3 has 15 amino acids. V was pared by 4 bases and J by 2 bases, with 4 bases of the junction left unmatched. The CDR3 loop reads CASSPGLAGAYEQYF. The DNA of the CDR3 is TGCGCCAGCAGCCCCGGACTAGCGGGCGCCTACGAGCAGTACTTC.

The genes are TRBV7-9 and TRBJ1-1, with D hard to call. Trimming removed 2 bases at V and 1 base at J, with 8 bases between. CDR3 length: 14 residues. Looked up from germline, CDR1 is SEHNR and CDR2 is FQNEAQ (reference sequence). CDR3 nucleotide sequence: TGTGCCAGCAGCTTAACGATGGAGAACACTGAAGCTTTCTTT. It specifies CASSLTMENTEAFF.

The chain uses TRBV7-8 and TRBJ1-6, with D possibly TRBD1 on 5 matching bases. The CDR3 extends over 15 amino acids. Trimming took off 1 base at V and 9 bases at J, with 13 bases between the two ends. CDR1 SGHVS and CDR2 FQNEAQ come from the germline V gene. In DNA form, the CDR3 reads TGTGCCAGCAGCTTAGGGGGGTATCCCTCTTCACCCCTCCACTTT. Translating it yields CASSLGGYPSSPLHF. Full variable domain (remainder filled in from reference TRBV7-8 and TRBJ1-6): GAGVSQSPRYKVAKRGQDVALRCDPISGHVSLFWYQQALGQGPEFLTYFQNEAQLDKSGLPSDRFFAERPEGSVSTLKIQRTQQEDSAVYLCASSLGGYPSSPLHFGNGTRLTVT.

V is TRBV9 and J is TRBJ2-7; 9 nucleotides match TRBD1. The V and J ends lost 4 bases and 5 bases, in that order; junction bases with no gene match: 10. Germline V CDR1 and CDR2: SGDLS, YYNGEE. There are 15 residues in the CDR3. The DNA of the CDR3 is TGTGCCAGCAGCTCTTCCGGGACAGGGAACAACGAGCAGTACTTC. Protein: CASSSSGTGNNEQYF.

V usage is TRBV7-9 and J usage is TRBJ1-3; no definite D call. V gave up 6 bases and J gave up 0 bases, with 12 bases separating them. Germline V gene data show CDR1 as SEHNR and CDR2 as FQNEAQ (reference sequence). This CDR3 has 15 residues. The CDR3 DNA sequence: TGTGCCAGCAGTCCTGCGGGGAGCTCTGGAAACACCATATATTTT. Translation gives CASSPAGSSGNTIYF.

The V and J genes are TRBV11-3 and TRBJ2-3, with no clear D. Germline CDR1 reads SGHNT; CDR2 reads YENEEA. The germline V and J ends were trimmed by 3 bases and 4 bases, with 17 bases remaining between them. The length of the CDR3 is 16 residues. CDR3 bases: TGTGCCAGCAGCTTGGGTGTTCTTTCAGGTCCAGATACGCAGTATTTT. It encodes CASSLGVLSGPDTQYF.

In its sample, this clone is medium-sized. A junction boundary mismatches the germline segment, possibly from a read error. The rearrangement joins TRBV7-9 to TRBJ2-1; no clear D gene. CDR1 is SEHNR and CDR2 is FQNEAQ in the germline V gene (reference sequence). This CDR3 comprises 12 residues. CDR3 amino acids: CASTPTRGRRVF. The CDR3 DNA follows: TGTGCCAGCACCCCTACGAGAGGCCGTCGGGTCTTC.

The chain carries TRBV6-5 and TRBJ2-5; 11 bases line up with TRBD2. Germline trimming cut 4 bases from V and 4 bases from J; bases unmatched to any gene: 8. This CDR3 has 16 amino acids. Germline CDR1 and CDR2: MNHEY and SVGAGI. CDR3 in DNA: TGTGCCAGCAGTTGGGCTAGCGGGGGGCCAGGAGAGACCCAGTACTTC. The encoded protein is CASSWASGGPGETQYF.

CDR3 in amino acids: CASSQRLAEYNEQFF. The CDR3 DNA sequence: TGTGCCAGCAGCCAAAGGCTAGCGGAATACAATGAGCAGTTCTTC. The rearrangement uses TRBV4-2 and TRBJ2-1; TRBD2 aligns across 7 bases. V shed 2 bases and J 4 bases; nucleotides not matched to a gene: 5. Per germline, CDR1 LGHNA and CDR2 YNFKEQ. CDR3 length: 15 amino acids.

The chain is built from TRBV6-5 and TRBJ1-1, with D hard to call. The CDR3 contains 13 residues. V was clipped by 4 bases and J by 7 bases, with 13 bases between them. Germline CDR1 is MNHEY and CDR2 is SVGAGI. The CDR3 is CASSSRPEGEAFF. In DNA, the CDR3 is TGTGCCAGCAGTTCTCGCCCCGAAGGTGAAGCTTTCTTT.

The chain carries TRBV4-1 and TRBJ1-2; D is undetermined. This CDR3 is built from 16 residues. V was clipped by 0 bases and J by 4 bases, with 15 bases between them. The germline V gene encodes CDR1 MGHRA and CDR2 YSYEKL. The CDR3 loop reads CASSQDLGQPRYGYTF. The CDR3 DNA follows: TGCGCCAGCAGCCAAGATCTCGGGCAGCCCCGCTATGGCTACACCTTC.

V gene TRBV7-2 combines with J gene TRBJ2-7; possible D gene TRBD2, 7 bases. This CDR3 has 13 residues. V lost 8 bases, J lost 2 bases, and 13 bases lay in between. In germline, CDR1 is SGHTA, CDR2 FQGNSA. The CDR3, as DNA: TGTGCCAGCGGATGGGGGGGCACCTACGAGCAGTACTTC. Protein sequence: CASGWGGTYEQYF.

The chain uses TRBV15 and TRBJ1-1; D remains unclear. This CDR3 region has 15 residues. V lost 0 bases and J 0 bases, leaving 8 bases between the germline ends. Per germline, CDR1 LNHNV and CDR2 YYDKDF (reference sequence). This CDR3 is CATSRDRGLNTEAFF. In DNA form, the CDR3 reads TGTGCCACCAGCAGAGATCGCGGGTTGAACACTGAAGCTTTCTTT.

J is TRBJ2-2 and V is TRBV20-1, with D hard to call. The CDR3 is made up of 11 amino acids. Germline values: CDR1 DFQATT, CDR2 SNEGSKA (reference sequence). Trimming removed 2 bases from V and 5 bases from J, with 3 bases in between. CDR3 nucleotides: TGCAGTGCTAGACAAACCGGGGAGCTGTTTTTT. This gives the protein CSARQTGELFF.

The chain uses TRBV4-1 and TRBJ2-7; the match to TRBD1 covers 7 bases. The ends lost 1 base at V and 4 bases at J; junction bases unmatched: 10. Germline V gives CDR1 MGHRA, CDR2 YSYEKL. The CDR3 has 16 amino acids. CDR3 in amino acids: CASSQAGAGGGYEQYF. For the CDR3, the DNA is TGCGCCAGCAGCCAAGCTGGAGCAGGGGGTGGTTACGAGCAGTACTTC.

This CDR3 reads CASSEGTSGRAGQYF. CDR3 nucleotides: TGTGCCAGCAGCGAAGGGACTAGCGGGAGGGCCGGGCAGTACTTC. The gene calls are TRBV9 and TRBJ2-7, with 16 positions matching TRBD2. The trim removed 3 bases at V and 9 bases at J, leaving 6 bases unmatched. This CDR3 spans 15 amino acids. Germline V gene data show CDR1 as SGDLS and CDR2 as YYNGEE.

This clone was seen only once. Additional DNA sequences in this sample encode the identical CDR3. This chain links TRBV27 with TRBJ2-1; D is unclear. The CDR3 spans 13 residues. V was cut by 6 bases and J by 4 bases, with 10 bases left in between. Germline CDR1 MNHEY, CDR2 SMNVEV (reference sequence). DNA of the CDR3: TGTGCCAGCAGCCTTGGCGGTTACAATGAGCAGTTCTTC. This encodes CASSLGGYNEQFF.

The chain carries TRBV9 and TRBJ1-4; tentative D call: TRBD1 (6 bases). Germline V gene lookup returns CDR1 SGDLS and CDR2 YYNGEE. The CDR3 has 15 amino acids. Trimming removed 0 bases from V and 8 bases from J, with 14 bases in between. The CDR3 spells CASSVDRGAGEKLFF. CDR3 sequence (DNA): TGTGCCAGCAGCGTAGATCGGGGGGCGGGCGAAAAACTGTTTTTT.

This clone counts as medium-sized (0.01 to 0.1%). The gene calls are TRBV7-9 and TRBJ2-7; D is possibly TRBD1 (5 bases). CDR3 length: 14 residues. Germline V gene lookup returns CDR1 SEHNR and CDR2 FQNEAQ (reference sequence). V lost 8 bases and J 0 bases, leaving 14 bases between the germline ends. CDR3 bases: TGTGCCAGCTATACGACAGCAAGCTCCTACGAGCAGTACTTC. Encoded protein: CASYTTASSYEQYF.

The rearrangement uses TRBV6-1 and TRBJ2-1; the D gene is possibly TRBD2 (6 bases). In germline, CDR1 is MNHNS, CDR2 SASEGT. CDR3 length: 15 residues. The CDR3 DNA reads TGTTCTTCTGCACTCCGGGACTTATCCTACAATGAGCAGTTCTTC. Translating gives CSSALRDLSYNEQFF.